This T cell receptor beta chain was found in a study of cytomegalovirus exposure and HLA in healthy donors. Findings of the study overall: Some V segments, including TRBV6-2 and TRBV6-3, were excluded as indistinguishable. Segments of the TCR beta V type were, in most cases, productive about 90% or about 30% of the time in an earlier analysis.

Germline CDR1 KGHSH, CDR2 LQKENI. The CDR3 loop spans 14 amino acids. After removal of 8 bases from V and 7 bases from J, the junction contained 11 bases not matched to a gene. Concerning this clone: Its antigen is not identified.

This PCR relied on a set of 60 Vbeta primers and 13 Jbeta primers. The assay was immunoSEQ multiplex PCR, and TCRdb's table has in-frame clones only and misses some. The table for this sample gives around 190,000 clones. The clonotype comes from a woman aged 30 to 39 in good health and CMV-seropositive. The specimen sequenced was PBMCs. V is TRBV18 and J is TRBJ2-7; 10 bases fit TRBD1. CDR3 coding DNA: TGTGCCAGCCAGCGACAGGGGGCTTTGGAAGAGCAGTACTTC. This codes for CASQRQGALEEQYF.